These 20 T cell receptor beta chains were all obtained from the same sample, sequenced in a study of glioma-infiltrating T cells after dendritic cell vaccination. Method: immunoSEQ multiplex PCR; TCRdb's copy keeps in-frame clones and lacks some. The sample comprises fewer than 60,000 clones, around nine tenths of which are singletons, and 5% to 6.5% rests with the top ten. Time point given: after dendritic cell vaccination, including at tumor progression/relapse. Sequences were derived from blood, sampled after dendritic cell vaccination. These receptors came from a human donor with glioblastoma.

The CDR3 region has the DNA TGCAGCGTTGTGGACATTAGTACCGGGGAGCTGTTTTTT. Amino acids: CSVVDISTGELFF. This chain uses TRBV29-1 with TRBJ2-2; D might be TRBD1 (5 bases). The CDR3 totals 13 residues. Trimming left V 4 bases short and J 5 bases short, with 11 bases between. Germline V gene lookup returns CDR1 SQVTM and CDR2 ANQGSEA.

V usage is TRBV5-1 and J usage is TRBJ1-2, with a possible D match to TRBD1 (6 bases). V shed 4 bases and J shed 2 bases, with 24 bases lying between them. Germline assignment: CDR1 SGHRS and CDR2 YFSETQ. This CDR3 is 18 amino acids long. CDR3 region: CASSTEPNRVRANYGYTF. The CDR3 DNA reads TGCGCCAGCAGCACCGAACCGAACAGGGTCCGAGCGAACTATGGCTACACCTTC.

The CDR3 region is CATSRDDRVATNYGYTF. In nucleotides, the CDR3 is TGTGCCACCAGCAGGGATGACCGGGTCGCCACCAACTATGGCTACACCTTC. The chain couples TRBV15 to TRBJ1-2; the D is unclear. This CDR3 has 17 residues. Germline V CDR1 and CDR2: LNHNV, YYDKDF (reference sequence). Deletions cut 3 bases from V and 2 bases from J, with 19 bases between.

V is TRBV4-1 and J is TRBJ1-2; D is possibly TRBD1 (5 bases). V was shortened by 7 bases and J by 5 bases, with 23 bases between the two germline ends. CDR3 length equals 16 residues. CDR1 is MGHRA and CDR2 is YSYEKL in the germline V gene. As DNA, the CDR3 is TGCGCCAGCAACGAACAATTAGGGGTTTTCCGGTATGGCTACACCTTC. Translation: CASNEQLGVFRYGYTF.

In this sample, this clone turned up once. This chain links TRBV5-1 with TRBJ2-7, with D tentatively TRBD1 (5 bases). This CDR3 has 15 amino acids. Trimming shortened V by 0 bases and J by 3 bases, and 13 bases separated the two germline ends. CDR1 is SGHRS and CDR2 is YFSETQ in the germline V gene. The CDR3 nucleotides read TGCGCCAGCAGCTTGGACGGACAATCCCGCTACGAGCAGTACTTC. This encodes CASSLDGQSRYEQYF. Variable domain in full (rest from reference TRBV5-1 and TRBJ2-7): KAGVTQTPRYLIKTRGQQVTLSCSPISGHRSVSWYQQTPGQGLQFLFEYFSETQRNKGNFPGRFSGRQFSNSRSEMNVSTLELGDSALYLCASSLDGQSRYEQYFGPGTRLTVT.

Points on this clone: Other nucleotide sequences from this sample produce the same CDR3. The chain employs TRBV5-1 and TRBJ2-1; TRBD2 matches at 16 bases. Germline CDR1 SGHRS, CDR2 YFSETQ. The CDR3 has 18 amino acids. V was clipped by 0 bases and J by 9 bases; unmatched bases: 9. The CDR3 coding sequence is TGCGCCAGCAGCTTGGCCGGAGCGGGACTAGCGGGAGGGGTTGAGCAGTTCTTC. Its translation: CASSLAGAGLAGGVEQFF.

This chain links TRBV6-6 with TRBJ1-5, with TRBD1 matching over 7 bases. The V gene's germline CDR1 is MNHNY and CDR2 SVGAGI (reference sequence). The CDR3 totals 14 residues. The V and J ends lost 6 bases and 6 bases, in that order; junction bases with no gene match: 8. As DNA, the CDR3 is TGTGCCAGCAGGAAAGGGGGCCAGGTTCAGCCCCAGCATTTT. Its translation is CASRKGGQVQPQHF.

The V call is TRBV7-9, the J call TRBJ1-5; 7 bases line up with TRBD1. This CDR3 region has 15 residues. Germline CDR1 reads SEHNR; CDR2 reads FQNEAQ (reference sequence). V lost 4 bases and J lost 4; bases outside the gene matches: 7. The CDR3 loop is CASSSLDRPNQPQHF. The DNA of the CDR3 is TGTGCCAGCAGCTCCCTGGACAGGCCGAATCAGCCCCAGCATTTT.

The chain recombines TRBV19 with TRBJ2-5; no firm D call. The length of the CDR3 is 13 residues. V was trimmed by 3 bases and J by 4 bases, leaving 9 bases between them. Germline V lookup: CDR1 LNHDA, CDR2 SQIVND (reference sequence). CDR3 amino acids: CASSIPERETQYF. CDR3 DNA: TGTGCCAGTAGTATTCCTGAGCGAGAGACCCAGTACTTC.

This clone was seen more than once but under ten times. The chain combines TRBV10-3 with TRBJ2-2; maybe TRBD1 (8 bases). The V end lost 7 bases, the J end lost 2 bases, and 17 bases lay between the germline ends. Germline CDR1 is ENHRY and CDR2 is SYGVKD. The CDR3 extends over 16 amino acids. CDR3 sequence (DNA): TGTGCCATCAACAGGGGGGGAGGGATTAACACCGGGGAGCTGTTTTTT. It codes for CAINRGGGINTGELFF.

The genes are TRBV6-6 and TRBJ2-1; D is perhaps TRBD2 (5 bases). Trimming stripped 5 bases from V and 15 bases from J, with 17 bases between. This CDR3 region has 12 residues. The germline gives CDR1 MNHNY, CDR2 SVGAGI (reference sequence). The chain's CDR3 is CASSPLKASSFF. DNA of the CDR3: TGTGCCAGCAGTCCCCTCAAGGCTAGCTCGTTCTTC.

The chain couples TRBV2 to TRBJ2-2; 9 bases line up with TRBD2. The length of the CDR3 is 12 residues. After removal of 6 bases from V and 11 bases from J, the junction contained 4 bases not matched to a gene. Germline assignment: CDR1 SNHLY and CDR2 FYNNEI. The DNA for the CDR3 is TGTGCCAGCAGACCGCTAGCGGGAGAGCTGTTTTTT. The encoded protein is CASRPLAGELFF.

The V and J genes are TRBV2 and TRBJ2-1, with D maybe TRBD2 (6 bases). Germline lookup yields CDR1 SNHLY and CDR2 FYNNEI. The V gene lost 0 bases and the J gene lost 6 bases, with 15 bases spanning the gap. The CDR3 totals 16 residues. Here the CDR3 DNA reads TGTGCCAGCAGTGAAGCGTTGCTAACGGGGGTCAATGAGCAGTTCTTC. Translated, it gives CASSEALLTGVNEQFF.

The chain links TRBV27 to TRBJ2-7, with 8 positions matching TRBD1. V gave up 0 bases and J gave up 0 bases; unmatched junction bases: 4. Germline V gene sequence: CDR1 MNHEY, CDR2 SMNVEV (reference sequence). The CDR3 extends over 16 amino acids. CDR3 DNA sequence: TGTGCCAGCAGTTTATCATACAGGGGGAGCTCCTACGAGCAGTACTTC. The encoded protein is CASSLSYRGSSYEQYF.

Only a few counts were recorded for this clone. The chain employs TRBV5-1 and TRBJ2-1; possible D gene TRBD1, 6 bases. CDR3 length: 13 amino acids. Germline loops: CDR1 SGHRS, CDR2 YFSETQ. Trimming removed 4 bases at V and 8 bases at J, with 13 bases between. The CDR3 is CASSLDSIYEQFF. The CDR3 region has the DNA TGCGCCAGCAGCCTGGACAGTATCTATGAGCAGTTCTTC.

In nucleotides, the CDR3 is TGCAGCGTTAAGGACAGGGCTGCTAATGAAAAACTGTTTTTT. It yields the protein CSVKDRAANEKLFF. This sequence joins TRBV29-1 and TRBJ1-4, with TRBD1 matching 8 bases. Losses at the gene ends were 5 bases for V and 3 bases for J; bases not matched to a gene: 5. The CDR3 extends over 14 amino acids. CDR1 is SQVTM, CDR2 ANQGSEA, per germline.

The V and J genes are TRBV5-1 and TRBJ1-1; D remains ambiguous. The CDR3 has 14 amino acids. The V end lost 3 bases, the J end lost 8 bases, and 17 bases lay between the germline ends. From germline, CDR1 is SGHRS and CDR2 YFSETQ. The CDR3 protein is CASSWGALKREAFF. As DNA, the CDR3 is TGCGCCAGCAGCTGGGGAGCCTTAAAGAGGGAAGCTTTCTTT.

CDR3 nucleotides: TGTGCCAGCAGCTTAACGCCGGAGTCGAACACTGAAGCTTTCTTT. Amino acids: CASSLTPESNTEAFF. V gene TRBV7-8 combines with J gene TRBJ1-1; D call uncertain. Trimming cost V 2 bases and J 1 base, with 11 bases left between them. Germline CDR1 SGHVS, CDR2 FQNEAQ. CDR3 length: 15 residues.

The rearrangement joins TRBV27 to TRBJ1-2; 7 bases agree with TRBD1. CDR1 and CDR2 from the germline V gene are MNHEY and SMNVEV (reference sequence). V was clipped by 5 bases and J by 6 bases; unmatched bases: 9. The CDR3 covers 14 residues. The CDR3 bases are TGTGCCAGCAGTCCAAATGACAGGGCTGATGGCTACACCTTC. The encoded protein is CASSPNDRADGYTF.

The chain employs TRBV29-1 and TRBJ2-1; 7 nucleotides match TRBD2. This CDR3 contains 13 residues. V lost 7 bases, J lost 8 bases, and 11 bases stayed unmatched. The germline V gene has CDR1 SQVTM and CDR2 ANQGSEA. The CDR3 sequence is CSAGGGSTYEQFF. The CDR3, as DNA: TGCAGCGCTGGTGGCGGGAGTACTTATGAGCAGTTCTTC.